The source of this T cell receptor beta chain is a study of T cell clones after liver transplantation. Broader study findings: These preliminary findings come from unstandardized post-transplant sampling times.

A remark on this clone: What it binds is unknown.

TCRdb's table, derived via immunoSEQ multiplex PCR, lists solely in-frame clones and lacks some. The sample contains about 80,000 clones, 82% of which appear only once. V lost 5 bases to trimming and J lost 4 bases; unmatched junction nucleotides: 9. Germline CDR1 and CDR2: SQVTM and ANQGSEA. CDR3 length equals 15 residues. The receptor comes from a human patient who received a liver transplant. Some T cells may arise from the graft donor. The sequencing here drew on CD4+ T cells from blood, taken about 46 months after liver transplant. V gene TRBV29-1 combines with J gene TRBJ1-1; 11 nucleotides align to TRBD1. CDR3 residues: CSVKGQGAGATEAFF. The CDR3 DNA follows: TGCAGCGTTAAAGGACAGGGGGCGGGGGCCACTGAAGCTTTCTTT.